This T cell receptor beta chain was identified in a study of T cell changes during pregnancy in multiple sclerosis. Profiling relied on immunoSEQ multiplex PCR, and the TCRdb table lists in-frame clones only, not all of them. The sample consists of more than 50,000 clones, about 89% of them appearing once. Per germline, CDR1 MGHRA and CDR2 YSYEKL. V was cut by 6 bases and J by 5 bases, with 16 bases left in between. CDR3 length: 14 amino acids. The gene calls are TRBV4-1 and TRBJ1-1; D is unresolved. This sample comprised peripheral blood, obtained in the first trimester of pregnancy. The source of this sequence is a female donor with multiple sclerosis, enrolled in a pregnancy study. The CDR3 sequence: CASRREAGQTEAFF. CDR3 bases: TGCGCCAGCAGGCGGGAGGCAGGTCAGACTGAAGCTTTCTTT.